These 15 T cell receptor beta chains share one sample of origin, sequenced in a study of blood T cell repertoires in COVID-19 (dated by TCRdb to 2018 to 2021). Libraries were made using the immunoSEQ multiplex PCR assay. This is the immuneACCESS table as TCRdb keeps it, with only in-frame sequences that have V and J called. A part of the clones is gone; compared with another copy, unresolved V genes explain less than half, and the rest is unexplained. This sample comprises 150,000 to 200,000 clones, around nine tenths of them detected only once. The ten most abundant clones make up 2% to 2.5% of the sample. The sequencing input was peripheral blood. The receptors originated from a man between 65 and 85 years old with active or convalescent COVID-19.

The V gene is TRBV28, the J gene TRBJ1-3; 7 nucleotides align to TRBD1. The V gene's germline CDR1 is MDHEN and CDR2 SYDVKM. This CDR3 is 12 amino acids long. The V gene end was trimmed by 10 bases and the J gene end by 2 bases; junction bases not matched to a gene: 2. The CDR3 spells CATQGTGNTIYF. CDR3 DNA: TGTGCCACACAGGGGACTGGAAACACCATATATTTT.

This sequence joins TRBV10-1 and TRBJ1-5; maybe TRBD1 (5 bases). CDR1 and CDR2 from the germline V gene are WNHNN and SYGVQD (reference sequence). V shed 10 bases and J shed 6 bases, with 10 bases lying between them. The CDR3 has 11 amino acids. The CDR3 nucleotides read TGCGCCATTCAGGGTTGTCAGCCCCAGCATTTT. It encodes CAIQGCQPQHF.

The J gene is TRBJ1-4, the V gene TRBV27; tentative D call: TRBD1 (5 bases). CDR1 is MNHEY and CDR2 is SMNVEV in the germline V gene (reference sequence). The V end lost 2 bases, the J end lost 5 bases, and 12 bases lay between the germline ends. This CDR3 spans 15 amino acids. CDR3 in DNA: TGTGCCAGCAGTTTAGGGCAGGGTGGCAATGAAAAACTGTTTTTT. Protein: CASSLGQGGNEKLFF.

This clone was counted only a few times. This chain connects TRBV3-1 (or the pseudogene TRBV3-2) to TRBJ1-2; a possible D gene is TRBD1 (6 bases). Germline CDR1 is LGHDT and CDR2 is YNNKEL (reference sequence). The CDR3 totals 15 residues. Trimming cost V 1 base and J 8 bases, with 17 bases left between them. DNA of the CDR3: TGTGCCAGCAGCCAAGGTGGACAGACCTATAAGGGCTACACCTTC. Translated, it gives CASSQGGQTYKGYTF.

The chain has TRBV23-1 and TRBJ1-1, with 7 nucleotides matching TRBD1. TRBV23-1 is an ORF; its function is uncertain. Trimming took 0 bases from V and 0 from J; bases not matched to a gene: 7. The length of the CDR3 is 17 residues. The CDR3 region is CASSQSLTGSLNTEAFF. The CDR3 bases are TGCGCCAGCAGTCAATCCTTGACAGGGAGCTTGAACACTGAAGCTTTCTTT.

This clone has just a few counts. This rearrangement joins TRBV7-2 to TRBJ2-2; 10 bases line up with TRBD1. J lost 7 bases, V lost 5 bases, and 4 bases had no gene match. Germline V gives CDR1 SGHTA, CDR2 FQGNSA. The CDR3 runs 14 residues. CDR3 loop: CASSRQGAVGELFF. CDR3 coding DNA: TGTGCCAGCAGCAGACAGGGGGCGGTCGGGGAGCTGTTTTTT.

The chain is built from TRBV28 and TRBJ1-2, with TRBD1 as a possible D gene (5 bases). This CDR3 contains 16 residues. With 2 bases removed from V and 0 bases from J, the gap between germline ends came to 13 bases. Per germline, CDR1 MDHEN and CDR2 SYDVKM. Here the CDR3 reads CASSLLRGTSNYGYTF. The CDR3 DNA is TGTGCCAGCAGTTTACTAAGGGGAACCTCTAACTATGGCTACACCTTC.

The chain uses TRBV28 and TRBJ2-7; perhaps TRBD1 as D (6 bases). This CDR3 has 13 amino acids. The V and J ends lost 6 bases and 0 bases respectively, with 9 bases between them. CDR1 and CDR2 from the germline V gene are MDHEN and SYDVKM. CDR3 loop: CASREQGSYEQYF. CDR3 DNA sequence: TGTGCCAGCAGGGAACAGGGCTCCTACGAGCAGTACTTC.

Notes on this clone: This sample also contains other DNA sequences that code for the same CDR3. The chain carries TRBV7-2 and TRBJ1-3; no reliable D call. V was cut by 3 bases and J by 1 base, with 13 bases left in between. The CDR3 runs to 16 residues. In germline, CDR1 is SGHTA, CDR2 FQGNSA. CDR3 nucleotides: TGTGCCAGCAGCTTGGTCCCGGGTCCTTCTGGAAACACCATATATTTT. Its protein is CASSLVPGPSGNTIYF.

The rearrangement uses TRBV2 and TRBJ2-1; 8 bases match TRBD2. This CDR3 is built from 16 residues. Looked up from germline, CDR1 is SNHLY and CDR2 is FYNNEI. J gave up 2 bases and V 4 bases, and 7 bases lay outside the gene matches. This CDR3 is CASSGMGGGTYNEQFF. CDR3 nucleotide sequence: TGTGCCAGCAGTGGGATGGGCGGGGGGACCTACAATGAGCAGTTCTTC.

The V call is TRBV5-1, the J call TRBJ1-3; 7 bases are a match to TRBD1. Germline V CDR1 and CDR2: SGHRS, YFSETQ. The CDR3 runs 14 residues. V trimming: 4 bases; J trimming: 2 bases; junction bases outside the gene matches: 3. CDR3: CASSMGQTGNTIYF. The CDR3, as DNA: TGCGCCAGCAGCATGGGACAGACTGGAAACACCATATATTTT. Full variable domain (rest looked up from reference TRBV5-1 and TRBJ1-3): KAGVTQTPRYLIKTRGQQVTLSCSPISGHRSVSWYQQTPGQGLQFLFEYFSETQRNKGNFPGRFSGRQFSNSRSEMNVSTLELGDSALYLCASSMGQTGNTIYFGEGSWLTVV.

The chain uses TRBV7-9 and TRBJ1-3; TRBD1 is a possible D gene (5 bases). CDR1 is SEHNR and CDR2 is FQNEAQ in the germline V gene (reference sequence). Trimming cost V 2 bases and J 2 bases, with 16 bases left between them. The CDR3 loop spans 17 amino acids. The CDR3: CASSLRAGPNTGNTIYF. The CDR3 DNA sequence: TGTGCCAGCAGCTTACGGGCGGGGCCAAATACTGGAAACACCATATATTTT.

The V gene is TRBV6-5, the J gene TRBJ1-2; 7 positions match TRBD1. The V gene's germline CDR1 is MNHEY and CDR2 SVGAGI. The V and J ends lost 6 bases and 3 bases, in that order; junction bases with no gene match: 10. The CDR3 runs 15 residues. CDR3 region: CASRHPDRTYYGYTF. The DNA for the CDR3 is TGTGCCAGCAGACATCCGGACAGGACCTACTATGGCTACACCTTC.

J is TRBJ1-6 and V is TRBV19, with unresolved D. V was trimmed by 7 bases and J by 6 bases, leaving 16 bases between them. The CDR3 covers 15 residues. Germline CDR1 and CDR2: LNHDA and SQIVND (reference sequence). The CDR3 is CASTSTATSNSPLHF. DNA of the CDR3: TGTGCCAGTACCAGTACGGCTACTAGTAATTCACCCCTCCACTTT.

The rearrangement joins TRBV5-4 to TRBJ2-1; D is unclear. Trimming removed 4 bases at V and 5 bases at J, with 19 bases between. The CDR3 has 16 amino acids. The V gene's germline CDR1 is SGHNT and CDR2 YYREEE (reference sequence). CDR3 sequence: CASSRAGSPLDNEQFF. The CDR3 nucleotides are TGTGCCAGCAGCCGCGCCGGTTCGCCCCTCGACAATGAGCAGTTCTTC.